This T cell receptor (beta chain) was captured by sequencing in a study of T cell responses to AZD1222 COVID-19 vaccine. The overall study: Second-dose recipients at about 4 or about 12 weeks were treated as one pooled group.

Overall study findings and caveats: Repertoires in all cases were sampled only once the peak T cell response had passed. Spike-specific TCR breadth and depth were elevated following two AZD1222 doses. Clonal diversity may have been underestimated in mostly white British donors.

Produced via immunoSEQ multiplex PCR; TCRdb's table is partial and in-frame only. The sample records about 140,000 clones, 80% to 90% being singletons. Remarks on this clone: Its antigen is not known.

Trimming took off 1 base at V and 9 bases at J, with 16 bases between the two ends. This CDR3 has 15 residues. Germline CDR1 is LGHDT and CDR2 is YNNKEL (reference sequence). Sequencing was performed on peripheral blood, taken on day 0 of AZD1222 vaccination. The rearrangement links TRBV3-1 (or the pseudogene TRBV3-2) to TRBJ2-1; D is ambiguous. This clonotype was sampled from an adult in good health. The CDR3 loop is CASSQGKGRQTEQFF. The CDR3 region has the DNA TGTGCCAGCAGCCAAGGGAAGGGCCGGCAGACTGAGCAGTTCTTC.